The clone carrying this T cell receptor (beta chain) appeared a few times. In the CD4+ fraction, cells were divided into CD45RA+ naive and CD45RA-negative memory subsets. The sample is drawn from a study of shared clonotypes between healthy human individuals. CDR3 length: 16 amino acids. Germline assignment: CDR1 MNHEY and CDR2 SVGAGI. J gave up 5 bases and V 4 bases, and 10 bases lay outside the gene matches. At deep level, the assay was performed. Genomic DNA of every subset was divided equally among multiple immunoSEQ plates. TCRdb keeps only in-frame clones here, not all; method: immunoSEQ multiplex PCR. Here the sample spans some 350,000 clones, about 74% being singletons.

The specimen sequenced was memory CD4+ T cells sorted from blood. Subset: CD45RA-negative fraction. The rearrangement links TRBV6-5 to TRBJ2-2; TRBD2 aligns across 7 bases. The receptor's source is a man aged 25-45 years in good health. This chain's CDR3 is CASSSRQGGWTGELFF. The CDR3 DNA reads as TGTGCCAGCAGTTCGCGGCAGGGAGGGTGGACCGGGGAGCTGTTTTTT.